The source of this TCR beta chain is a study of control samples from healthy donors and cancer patients (dated by TCRdb to about 2020). As to this clone: Its antigen is currently not known. Base quality data are lacking; no much larger clone is found one base away.

V drops 4 bases and J drops 7 bases, leaving 18 bases in between. From the cysteine through the phenylalanine, the CDR3 covers 14 amino acids. Kept here is only the CDR3 DNA, which spans 42 bases and is read in frame from base 1. For CDR1 and CDR2, the germline V gene lists SGHRS and YFSETQ. The library was obtained by the immunoSEQ multiplex PCR assay. In its TCRdb copy, this immuneACCESS table keeps in-frame sequences only and misses some clones. Where compared with another copy, unresolved V genes explain less than half of these, and the others have no known cause. Within this sample are about 140,000 clones, with approximately 91% of them counted one time only. More than 3% of the sample comes from the top ten.

The sequenced sample consisted of blood. The receptor's source is a man aged 30 to 45 in good health. The chain uses TRBV5-1 and TRBJ2-7; a tentative D call is TRBD1 (6 bases match). Here the CDR3 is given as CASSPDSKWGEQYF. In nucleotides, the sequence is TGCGCCAGCAGCCCGGACAGTAAATGGGGGGAGCAGTACTTC.